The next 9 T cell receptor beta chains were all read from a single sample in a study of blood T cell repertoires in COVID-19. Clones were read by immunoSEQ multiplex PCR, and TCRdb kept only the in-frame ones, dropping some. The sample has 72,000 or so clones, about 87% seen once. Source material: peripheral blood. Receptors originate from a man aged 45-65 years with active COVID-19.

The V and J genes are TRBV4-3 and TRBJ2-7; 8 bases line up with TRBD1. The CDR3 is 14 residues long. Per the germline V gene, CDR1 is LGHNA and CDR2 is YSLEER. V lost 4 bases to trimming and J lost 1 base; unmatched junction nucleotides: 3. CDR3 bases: TGCGCCAGCAGCCCCGGGACAGGATCCTACGAGCAGTACTTC. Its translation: CASSPGTGSYEQYF.

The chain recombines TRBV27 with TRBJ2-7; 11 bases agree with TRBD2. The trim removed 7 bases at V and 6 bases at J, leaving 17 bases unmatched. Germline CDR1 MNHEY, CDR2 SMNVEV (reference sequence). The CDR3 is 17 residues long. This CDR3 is CASTLGTSGGKRSEQYF. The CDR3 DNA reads TGTGCCAGCACTCTAGGGACTAGCGGAGGAAAGAGGAGCGAGCAGTACTTC.

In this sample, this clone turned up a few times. This CDR3 is CASSPEPSNGYTF. CDR3 bases: TGTGCCAGCAGCCCAGAACCTTCAAACGGCTACACCTTC. The chain recombines TRBV7-9 with TRBJ1-2; D unclear. V was trimmed by 5 bases and J by 8 bases, leaving 15 bases between them. Germline V gene sequence: CDR1 SEHNR, CDR2 FQNEAQ (reference sequence). This CDR3 contains 13 residues.

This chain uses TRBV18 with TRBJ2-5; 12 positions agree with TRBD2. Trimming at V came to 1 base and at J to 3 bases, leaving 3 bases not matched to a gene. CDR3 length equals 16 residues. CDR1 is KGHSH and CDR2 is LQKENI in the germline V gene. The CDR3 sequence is CASSPRLAGGKETQYF. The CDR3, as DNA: TGTGCCAGCTCACCACGGCTAGCGGGAGGGAAAGAGACCCAGTACTTC.

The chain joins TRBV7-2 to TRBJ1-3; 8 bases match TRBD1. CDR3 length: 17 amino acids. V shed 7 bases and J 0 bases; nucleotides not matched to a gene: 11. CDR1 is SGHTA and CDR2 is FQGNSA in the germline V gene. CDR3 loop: CASILEGQEHSGNTIYF. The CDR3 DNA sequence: TGTGCCAGCATCCTGGAGGGACAGGAACACTCTGGAAACACCATATATTTT.

The CDR3 DNA sequence: TGTGCCAGTAGTATCTCGTCCCGGACAGGTTTATACGAGCAGTACTTC. It specifies CASSISSRTGLYEQYF. The rearrangement links TRBV19 to TRBJ2-7; 7 nucleotides line up with TRBD1. The CDR3 spans 16 residues. The ends lost 3 bases at V and 4 bases at J; junction bases unmatched: 12. Germline V gene sequence: CDR1 LNHDA, CDR2 SQIVND (reference sequence).

The CDR3 protein is CASSQDVSVGPQHF. CDR3 nucleotide sequence: TGTGCCAGCAGCCAAGATGTTTCGGTCGGGCCCCAGCATTTT. This chain uses TRBV3-1 (or the pseudogene TRBV3-2) with TRBJ1-5; unclear D gene. There are 14 residues in the CDR3. CDR1 and CDR2 from the germline V gene are LGHDT and YNNKEL (reference sequence). V was pared by 0 bases and J by 9 bases, with 12 bases between.

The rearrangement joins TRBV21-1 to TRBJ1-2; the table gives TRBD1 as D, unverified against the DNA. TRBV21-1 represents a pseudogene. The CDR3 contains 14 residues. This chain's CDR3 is CASSKGTGSWGYTF. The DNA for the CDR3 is TGTGCCAGCAGCAAAGGGACAGGGTCGTGGGGCTACACCTTC.

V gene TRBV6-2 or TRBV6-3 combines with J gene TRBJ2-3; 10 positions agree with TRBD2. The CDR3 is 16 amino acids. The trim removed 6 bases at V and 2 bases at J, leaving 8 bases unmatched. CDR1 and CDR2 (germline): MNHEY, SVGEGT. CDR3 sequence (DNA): TGTGCCAGCAGCCCCTCGGGACTAGCGTTCACAGATACGCAGTATTTT. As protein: CASSPSGLAFTDTQYF.